The source of this T cell receptor beta chain is a study of blood T cell repertoires in COVID-19. About the research overall: Researchers got acute and convalescent COVID-19 samples from the United States, Italy and Spain.

TCRdb's copy holds only in-frame clones and misses some; the assay was immunoSEQ multiplex PCR. The sample gives about 180,000 clones, over 75% of which show up once; approximately 7% is in the top ten. Seattle patients were enrolled during active infection and followed longitudinally. The sample comprised peripheral blood. This receptor was obtained from an elderly man with COVID-19, enrolled during active disease.

This CDR3 is CATSRDMSSYNEQFF. The DNA of the CDR3 is TGTGCCACCAGCAGAGACATGAGCTCCTACAATGAGCAGTTCTTC. This chain connects TRBV15 to TRBJ2-1, with D unclear. CDR1 and CDR2 from the germline V gene are LNHNV and YYDKDF (reference sequence). The CDR3 consists of 15 residues. Trimming shortened V by 0 bases and J by 0 bases, and 6 bases separated the two germline ends.